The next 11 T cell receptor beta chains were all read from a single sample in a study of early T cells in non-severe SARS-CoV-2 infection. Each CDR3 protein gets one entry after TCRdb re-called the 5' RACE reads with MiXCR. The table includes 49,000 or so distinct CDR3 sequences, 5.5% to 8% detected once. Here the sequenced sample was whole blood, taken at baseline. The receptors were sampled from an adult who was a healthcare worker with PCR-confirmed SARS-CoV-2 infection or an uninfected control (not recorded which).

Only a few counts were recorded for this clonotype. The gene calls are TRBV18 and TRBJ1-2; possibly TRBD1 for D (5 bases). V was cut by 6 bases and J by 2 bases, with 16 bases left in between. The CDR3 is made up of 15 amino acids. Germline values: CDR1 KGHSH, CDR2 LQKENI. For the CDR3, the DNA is TGTGCCAGCTCGACAGTAGTACCAAGCAACTATGGCTACACCTTC. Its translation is CASSTVVPSNYGYTF. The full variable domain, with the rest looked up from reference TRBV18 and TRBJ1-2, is NAGVMQNPRHLVRRRGQEARLRCSPMKGHSHVYWYRQLPEEGLKFMVYLQKENIIDESGMPKERFSAEFPKEGPSILRIQQVVRGDSAAYFCASSTVVPSNYGYTFGSGTRLTVV.

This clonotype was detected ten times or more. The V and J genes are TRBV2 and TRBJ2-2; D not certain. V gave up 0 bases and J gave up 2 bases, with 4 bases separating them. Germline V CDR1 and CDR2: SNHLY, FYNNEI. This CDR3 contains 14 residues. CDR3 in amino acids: CASSEARNTGELFF. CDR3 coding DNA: TGTGCCAGCAGTGAAGCTCGTAACACCGGGGAGCTGTTTTTT.

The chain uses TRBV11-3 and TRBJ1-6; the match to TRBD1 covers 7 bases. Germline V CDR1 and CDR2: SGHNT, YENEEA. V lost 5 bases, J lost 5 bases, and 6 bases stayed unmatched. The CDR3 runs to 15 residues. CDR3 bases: TGTGCCAGCAGCCCAGCGGGACAGAATAATTCACCCCTCCACTTT. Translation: CASSPAGQNNSPLHF.

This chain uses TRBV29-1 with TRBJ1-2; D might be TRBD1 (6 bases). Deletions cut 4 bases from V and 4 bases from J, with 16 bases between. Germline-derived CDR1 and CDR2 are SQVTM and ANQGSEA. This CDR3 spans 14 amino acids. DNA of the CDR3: TGCAGCGTTGTTGGACCGGACAGCTTCTATGGCTACACCTTC. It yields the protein CSVVGPDSFYGYTF. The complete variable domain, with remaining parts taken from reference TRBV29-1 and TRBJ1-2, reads SAVISQKPSRDICQRGTSLTIQCQVDSQVTMMFWYRQQPGQSLTLIATANQGSEATYESGFVIDKFPISRPNLTFSTLTVSNMSPEDSSIYLCSVVGPDSFYGYTFGSGTRLTVV.

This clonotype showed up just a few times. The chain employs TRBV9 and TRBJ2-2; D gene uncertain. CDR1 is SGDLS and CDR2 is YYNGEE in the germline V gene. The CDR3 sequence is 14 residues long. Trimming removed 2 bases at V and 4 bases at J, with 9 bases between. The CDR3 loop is CASSVSSGTGELFF. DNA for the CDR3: TGTGCCAGCAGCGTCAGCTCAGGCACCGGGGAGCTGTTTTTT.

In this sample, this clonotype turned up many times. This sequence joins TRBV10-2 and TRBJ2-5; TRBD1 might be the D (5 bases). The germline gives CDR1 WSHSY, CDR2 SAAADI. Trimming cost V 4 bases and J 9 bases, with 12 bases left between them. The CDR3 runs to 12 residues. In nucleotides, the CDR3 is TGCGCCAGCAGTGCAGCCCAGGGTTCCCAGTACTTC. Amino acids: CASSAAQGSQYF.

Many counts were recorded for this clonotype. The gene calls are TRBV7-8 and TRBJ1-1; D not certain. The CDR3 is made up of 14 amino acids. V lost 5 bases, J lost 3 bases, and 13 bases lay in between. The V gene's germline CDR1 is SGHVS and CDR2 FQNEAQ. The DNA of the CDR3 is TGTGCCAGCAGCCTTTTTTCGCGGGACACTGAAGCTTTCTTT. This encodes CASSLFSRDTEAFF.

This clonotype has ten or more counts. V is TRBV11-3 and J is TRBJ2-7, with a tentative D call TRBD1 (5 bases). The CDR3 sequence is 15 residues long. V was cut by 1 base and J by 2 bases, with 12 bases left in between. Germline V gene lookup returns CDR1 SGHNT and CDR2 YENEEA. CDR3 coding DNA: TGTGCCAGCAGCTTAGTGGATAGGGGCACCTACGAGCAGTACTTC. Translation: CASSLVDRGTYEQYF.

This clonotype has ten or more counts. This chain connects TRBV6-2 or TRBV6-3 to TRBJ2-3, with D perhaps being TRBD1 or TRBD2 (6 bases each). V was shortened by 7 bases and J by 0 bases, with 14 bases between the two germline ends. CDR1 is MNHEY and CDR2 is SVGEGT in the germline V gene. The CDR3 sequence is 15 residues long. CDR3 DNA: TGTGCCAGCACCGGGGGCCCCAGAAGCACAGATACGCAGTATTTT. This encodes CASTGGPRSTDTQYF.

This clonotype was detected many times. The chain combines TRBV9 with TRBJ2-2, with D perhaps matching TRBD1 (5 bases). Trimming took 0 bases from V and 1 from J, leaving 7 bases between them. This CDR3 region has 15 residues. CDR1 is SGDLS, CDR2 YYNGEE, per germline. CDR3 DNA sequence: TGTGCCAGCAGCGTAGTCCAGGGGAACACCGGGGAGCTGTTTTTT. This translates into CASSVVQGNTGELFF.

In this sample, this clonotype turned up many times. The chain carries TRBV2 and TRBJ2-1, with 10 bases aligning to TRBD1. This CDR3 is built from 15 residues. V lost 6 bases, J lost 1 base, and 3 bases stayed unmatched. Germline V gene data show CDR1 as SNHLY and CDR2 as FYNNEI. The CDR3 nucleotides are TGTGCCAGCAGCGGGACAGGGGTGTCCTACAATGAGCAGTTCTTC. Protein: CASSGTGVSYNEQFF.